Included here is one T cell receptor beta chain sequence, with context. The antigen is unknown. MiXCR, run by TCRdb on the RT-PCR reads, gives a single entry per CDR3 protein. The sample includes hundreds of thousands of distinct CDR3 sequences, roughly 10% of them seen just once. This record comes from a study of response to subunit inactivated influenza vaccine. The germline V gene has CDR1 SGDLS and CDR2 YYNGEE. With 2 bases clipped from V and 0 bases from J, the junction kept 2 bases outside the gene matches. CDR3 length: 15 residues. Findings of the study overall: Researchers suggested that each seasonal influenza vaccination recruits few new T cells.

These data were likewise used in another study, on T cells expressing NK-cell markers. This second study says: TCR beta libraries carry UMIs added by 5'RACE template switching. The study found these clonotypes also leading the CD3+CD56-NKG2C+ fraction in several donors.

The TCR sequence derives from a man in his fifties or sixties who received an inactivated influenza vaccine. V and J are TRBV9 and TRBJ2-3; 8 bases map to TRBD2. Sequencing used PBMCs from blood, obtained on the day of vaccination. CDR3 sequence reads: CASSVPSGSTDTQYF. The CDR3 nucleotides read TGTGCCAGCAGCGTCCCTAGCGGGAGCACAGATACGCAGTATTTT.